This T cell receptor beta chain was found in a study of PD-L1 blockade in urothelial cancer. Using immunoSEQ multiplex PCR, the repertoire was profiled, and TCRdb retains in-frame clones only, with some absent. The table shows more than 70,000 clones, with around nine tenths occurring only once. Germline values: CDR1 MNHEY, CDR2 SVGAGI. Trimming removed 0 bases from V and 2 bases from J, with 11 bases in between. The CDR3 has 15 amino acids. The TCR comes from a man in his sixties with urothelial cancer. Sample: PBMCs, taken around atezolizumab (anti-PD-L1) treatment. The V and J genes are TRBV6-5 and TRBJ2-7; D might be TRBD1 (7 bases). CDR3 protein: CASSYSGGGPYEQYF. The CDR3 coding sequence is TGTGCCAGCAGTTACTCAGGAGGGGGCCCCTACGAGCAGTACTTC.